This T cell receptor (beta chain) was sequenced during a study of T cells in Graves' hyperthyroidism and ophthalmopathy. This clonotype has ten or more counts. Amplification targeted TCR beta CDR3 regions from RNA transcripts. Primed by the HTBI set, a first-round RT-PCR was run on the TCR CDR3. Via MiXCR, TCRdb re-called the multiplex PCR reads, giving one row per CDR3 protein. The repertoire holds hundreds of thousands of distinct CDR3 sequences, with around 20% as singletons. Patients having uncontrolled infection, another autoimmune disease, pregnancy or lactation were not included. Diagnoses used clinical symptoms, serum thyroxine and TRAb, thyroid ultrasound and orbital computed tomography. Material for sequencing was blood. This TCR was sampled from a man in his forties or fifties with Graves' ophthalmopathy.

CDR3 protein: CASSPLEGINEQFF. Here the CDR3 DNA reads TGTGCCAGCAGTCCTTTAGAGGGGATCAATGAGCAGTTCTTC. The gene calls are TRBV27 and TRBJ2-1; D is possibly TRBD1 or TRBD2 (5 bases each). This CDR3 comprises 14 residues. Germline CDR1 and CDR2: MNHEY and SMNVEV (reference sequence). Between the trimmed V and J ends, which lost 5 bases and 6 bases, there was a span of 14 bases.